The 11 T cell receptor beta chains reported below all come from one sample, sequenced in a study of regulatory and conventional T cells in breast cancer. Each CDR3 protein is one row after TCRdb ran MiXCR on the PCR reads. The sample lists fewer than 20,000 distinct CDR3 sequences; approximately 35% were seen once. Sequenced: conventional T cells from blood. These receptors were obtained from a female donor in good health.

The rearrangement uses TRBV6-5 and TRBJ2-5; TRBD2 matches at 11 bases. The CDR3 covers 19 residues. Germline-derived CDR1 and CDR2 are MNHEY and SVGAGI. J lost 7 bases, V lost 5 bases, and 21 bases had no gene match. The CDR3 loop reads CASSHTPSTGTSGTGTQYF. The CDR3 DNA sequence: TGTGCCAGCAGTCATACGCCGAGTACCGGGACTAGCGGTACCGGGACCCAGTACTTC.

Only a few counts were recorded for this clonotype. The chain recombines TRBV5-6 with TRBJ2-7, with TRBD1 matching 9 bases. Germline values: CDR1 SGHDT, CDR2 YYEEEE. The V segment lost 2 bases and the J segment 1 base; nucleotides outside the gene matches: 1. This CDR3 is 14 amino acids long. The CDR3 DNA sequence: TGTGCCAGCAGCTTCGGGACAGGGTCCTACGAGCAGTACTTC. Its translation is CASSFGTGSYEQYF.

V is TRBV4-1 and J is TRBJ1-1; D possibly corresponds to TRBD1 (5 bases). Germline CDR1 and CDR2: MGHRA and YSYEKL. Trimming removed 4 bases at V and 0 bases at J, with 15 bases between. The CDR3 covers 16 residues. The DNA of the CDR3 is TGCGCCAGCAGCCTACTAACAGGAGCCATGAACACTGAAGCTTTCTTT. Translation gives CASSLLTGAMNTEAFF.

This chain joins TRBV20-1 and TRBJ2-1; D unresolved. Germline lookup yields CDR1 DFQATT and CDR2 SNEGSKA (reference sequence). The CDR3 runs 15 residues. V lost 3 bases to trimming and J lost 5 bases, with 17 bases between them. The CDR3 here is CSASAPSVPDNEQFF. CDR3 nucleotides: TGCAGTGCTAGCGCCCCCAGCGTTCCCGACAATGAGCAGTTCTTC.

This clonotype came up a few times. The chain combines TRBV4-2 with TRBJ1-2; 10 bases match TRBD1. This CDR3 comprises 14 residues. Unmatched junction bases numbered 1, after V lost 1 base and J lost 5 bases. Germline CDR1 and CDR2: LGHNA and YNFKEQ. Here the CDR3 DNA reads TGTGCCAGCAGCCAAGGGGACAGGGGATATGGCTACACCTTC. It specifies CASSQGDRGYGYTF.

This clonotype qualifies as medium-sized (0.01 to 0.1%). The chain is built from TRBV29-1 and TRBJ2-5; TRBD2 might be the D (5 bases). This CDR3 comprises 11 residues. V was shortened by 2 bases and J by 5 bases, with 6 bases between the two germline ends. Germline lookup yields CDR1 SQVTM and CDR2 ANQGSEA. Here the CDR3 reads CSVESGETQYF. In nucleotides, the CDR3 is TGCAGCGTTGAATCGGGGGAGACCCAGTACTTC.

The V gene is TRBV6-2 or TRBV6-3, the J gene TRBJ1-1, with TRBD1 identical over 8 bases. CDR1 and CDR2 from the germline V gene are MNHEY and SVGEGT. This CDR3 has 13 residues. With V trimmed by 2 bases and J by 4 bases, 0 bases remained unmatched. The CDR3 protein is CASSYDRGTEAFF. The CDR3 bases are TGTGCCAGCAGTTACGACAGGGGCACTGAAGCTTTCTTT.

The chain recombines TRBV12-3 or TRBV12-4 with TRBJ1-3; a weak D match, TRBD1 (5 bases). The CDR3 consists of 14 residues. Trimming shortened V by 5 bases and J by 5 bases, and 13 bases separated the two germline ends. The CDR3 DNA is TGTGCCAGCAGTCCTCGGGGGGGGAGAAACACCATATATTTT. Translation: CASSPRGGRNTIYF.

In this sample, this clonotype turned up many times. This chain links TRBV12-3 or TRBV12-4 with TRBJ1-5, with D hard to call. The CDR3 runs to 13 residues. Trimming removed 3 bases at V and 8 bases at J, with 11 bases between. CDR3 nucleotides: TGTGCCAGCAGTTTCGCCGGGAAAGAGCCCCAGCATTTT. Translated: CASSFAGKEPQHF.

This clonotype occurred many times. The J gene is TRBJ2-7, the V gene TRBV11-2; TRBD2 might be the D (7 bases). This CDR3 is 15 amino acids long. Germline values: CDR1 SGHAT, CDR2 FQNNGV. V gave up 1 base and J gave up 2 bases, with 12 bases separating them. The CDR3: CASSLAGGLTYEQYF. Here the CDR3 DNA reads TGTGCCAGCAGCTTAGCCGGGGGGCTAACCTACGAGCAGTACTTC.

The table lists this clonotype with a few counts. V gene TRBV5-1 combines with J gene TRBJ2-1; TRBD2 agrees at 9 bases. V dropped 0 bases and J dropped 8; count of bases not matched to a gene: 0. CDR3 size: 13 residues. Germline lookup yields CDR1 SGHRS and CDR2 YFSETQ. CDR3 amino acids: CASSLGLADEQFF. CDR3 DNA sequence: TGCGCCAGCAGCTTGGGACTAGCGGATGAGCAGTTCTTC.